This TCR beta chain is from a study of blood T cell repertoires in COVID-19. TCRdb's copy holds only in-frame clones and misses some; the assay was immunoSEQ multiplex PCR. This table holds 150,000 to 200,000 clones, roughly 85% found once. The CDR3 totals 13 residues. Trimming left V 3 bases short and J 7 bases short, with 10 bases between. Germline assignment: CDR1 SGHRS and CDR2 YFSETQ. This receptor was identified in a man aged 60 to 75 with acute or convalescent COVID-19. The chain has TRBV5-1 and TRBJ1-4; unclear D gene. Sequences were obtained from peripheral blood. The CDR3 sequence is CASSSRPGEKLFF. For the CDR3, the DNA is TGCGCCAGCAGCTCCCGTCCGGGTGAAAAACTGTTTTTT.